Below are 32 T cell receptor beta chains sequenced from a single sample in a study of regulatory T cells in long-lasting Graves disease. Both iRepertoire HTBI primers and Arm-PCR of CDR3 regions were used to build the TCR beta libraries. One entry per CDR3 protein, called by TCRdb with MiXCR from the multiplex PCR reads. This sample has 400,000 to 550,000 distinct CDR3 sequences, with 15% found just once. Time point defined: newly diagnosed GD, antithyroid drugs for less than 3 months. PBMC-extracted RNA yielded the TCR library. The same sample was also studied in work on T cells in Graves' hyperthyroidism and ophthalmopathy.

Material: peripheral blood mononuclear cells (PBMCs), obtained at new diagnosis, from a patient treated with antithyroid drugs. These receptors came from a woman under 40 with Graves disease.

This clonotype was recorded a few times. V usage is TRBV29-1 and J usage is TRBJ2-7, with unresolved D. Trimming left V 4 bases short and J 2 bases short, with 15 bases between. Germline-derived CDR1 and CDR2 are SQVTM and ANQGSEA. The CDR3 has 14 residues. CDR3 sequence (DNA): TGCAGCGTTGTATCGGGCTACCCGCCCTACGAGCAGTACTTC. It is translated as CSVVSGYPPYEQYF.

The table lists this clonotype with many counts. The chain recombines TRBV11-3 with TRBJ1-1; D remains unclear. The CDR3 runs 12 residues. Trimming took 5 bases from V and 7 from J, leaving 11 bases between them. CDR1 and CDR2 from the germline V gene are SGHNT and YENEEA. The CDR3 reads CASSRETGEAFF. The CDR3 bases are TGTGCCAGCAGCAGGGAGACTGGTGAAGCTTTCTTT.

This clonotype occurred many times. The chain combines TRBV5-6 with TRBJ1-1; 8 nucleotides align to TRBD1. Germline V gene lookup returns CDR1 SGHDT and CDR2 YYEEEE. V lost 5 bases and J lost 4; bases outside the gene matches: 4. This CDR3 contains 13 residues. CDR3 sequence (DNA): TGTGCCAGCAGTTCAGGGGGCTTCACTGAAGCTTTCTTT. It translates to CASSSGGFTEAFF.

The sample holds many counts of this clonotype. The rearrangement links TRBV7-9 to TRBJ2-5, with D perhaps matching TRBD2 (5 bases). Germline V gene lookup returns CDR1 SEHNR and CDR2 FQNEAQ (reference sequence). The CDR3 totals 15 residues. The V gene lost 0 bases and the J gene lost 2 bases, with 10 bases spanning the gap. The CDR3 nucleotides read TGTGCCAGCAGCTTAGCGAGGGCGGTTCAAGAGACCCAGTACTTC. This sequence encodes CASSLARAVQETQYF.

The chain recombines TRBV9 with TRBJ2-5; maybe TRBD2 (7 bases). The CDR3 is made up of 16 amino acids. V was cut by 4 bases and J by 1 base, with 17 bases left in between. Germline V lookup: CDR1 SGDLS, CDR2 YYNGEE. The CDR3 DNA reads as TGTGCCAGCAGCCCCTCGGGGGGAGGGGGCCAAGAGACCCAGTACTTC. This translates into CASSPSGGGGQETQYF.

This clonotype occurred many times. The J gene is TRBJ2-1, the V gene TRBV29-1, with 7 bases fitting TRBD2. Germline V gives CDR1 SQVTM, CDR2 ANQGSEA. Trimming at V came to 0 bases and at J to 5 bases, leaving 7 bases not matched to a gene. This CDR3 region has 15 residues. CDR3 region: CSVEDPAGFNNEQFF. In DNA form, the CDR3 reads TGCAGCGTTGAAGATCCAGCGGGATTCAACAATGAGCAGTTCTTC.

The rearrangement uses TRBV4-1 and TRBJ2-7; D is perhaps TRBD2 (5 bases). With 1 base removed from V and 3 bases from J, the gap between germline ends came to 13 bases. In germline, CDR1 is MGHRA, CDR2 YSYEKL. This CDR3 has 15 amino acids. The CDR3 loop reads CASSQVRSGDYEQYF. The CDR3 DNA is TGCGCCAGCAGCCAAGTAAGGAGCGGAGACTACGAGCAGTACTTC.

This clonotype was recorded at least ten times. The chain uses TRBV20-1 and TRBJ2-1; 7 nucleotides agree with TRBD2. The V gene's germline CDR1 is DFQATT and CDR2 SNEGSKA (reference sequence). After removal of 0 bases from V and 2 bases from J, the junction contained 7 bases not matched to a gene. This CDR3 is 16 amino acids long. CDR3 region: CSARDQASGAYNEQFF. In nucleotides, the CDR3 is TGCAGTGCTAGAGATCAGGCTAGCGGAGCCTACAATGAGCAGTTCTTC.

This clonotype was recorded a few times. The chain combines TRBV2 with TRBJ2-4; TRBD1 matches at 10 bases. This CDR3 has 15 residues. V gave up 2 bases and J gave up 7 bases; unmatched junction bases: 5. Per the germline V gene, CDR1 is SNHLY and CDR2 is FYNNEI. CDR3 DNA: TGTGCCAGCAGTGAAAAAGGGACAGGGGACAACATTCAGTACTTC. Amino acids: CASSEKGTGDNIQYF. Combining the CDR3 with reference TRBV2 and TRBJ2-4 gives the whole variable domain EPEVTQTPSHQVTQMGQEVILRCVPISNHLYFYWYRQILGQKVEFLVSFYNNEISEKSEIFDDQFSVERPDGSNFTLKIRSTKLEDSAMYFCASSEKGTGDNIQYFGAGTRLSVL.

This clonotype was counted once. The rearrangement uses TRBV20-1 and TRBJ2-1, with TRBD2 identical over 8 bases. Germline-derived CDR1 and CDR2 are DFQATT and SNEGSKA (reference sequence). The CDR3 has 15 residues. V was clipped by 7 bases and J by 5 bases; unmatched bases: 13. The DNA for the CDR3 is TGCAGTGTCATAGCGGGGAGCCAACTTCACAATGAGCAGTTCTTC. Protein sequence: CSVIAGSQLHNEQFF.

V gene TRBV3-1 combines with J gene TRBJ2-7; TRBD2 aligns across 10 bases. The ends lost 10 bases at V and 1 base at J; junction bases unmatched: 7. This CDR3 is built from 14 residues. The V gene's germline CDR1 is LGHDT and CDR2 YNNKEL (reference sequence). The CDR3 here is CANTSSGSSYEQYF. DNA for the CDR3: TGTGCCAACACTTCTAGCGGGAGTTCCTACGAGCAGTACTTC.

This clonotype appeared many times. The chain combines TRBV5-1 with TRBJ1-6, with a weak D call TRBD1 (5 bases). V lost 3 bases and J 5 bases, leaving 12 bases between the germline ends. There are 15 residues in the CDR3. The germline gives CDR1 SGHRS, CDR2 YFSETQ. Written as DNA, the CDR3 is TGCGCCAGCAGCTCGGAGGGGCCGAATAATTCACCCCTCCACTTT. Protein: CASSSEGPNNSPLHF.

This clonotype was detected many times. The rearrangement uses TRBV6-5 and TRBJ2-2; D call uncertain. Germline CDR1 is MNHEY and CDR2 is SVGAGI. Trimming took off 2 bases at V and 9 bases at J, with 10 bases between the two ends. This CDR3 comprises 13 residues. The CDR3 here is CASSYGPYRELFF. The CDR3 nucleotides read TGTGCCAGCAGTTACGGCCCTTATCGGGAGCTGTTTTTT.

The gene calls are TRBV6-1 and TRBJ1-4; a weak D match, TRBD1 (6 bases). V gave up 5 bases and J gave up 5 bases, with 18 bases separating them. Germline-derived CDR1 and CDR2 are MNHNS and SASEGT. The CDR3 loop spans 16 amino acids. For the CDR3, the DNA is TGTGCCAGCAGTACCTACAGACAGGCAGCAAATGAAAAACTGTTTTTT. Amino acids: CASSTYRQAANEKLFF.

This chain uses TRBV5-4 with TRBJ1-4, with 10 bases fitting TRBD1. The CDR3 consists of 17 residues. Looked up from germline, CDR1 is SGHNT and CDR2 is YYREEE (reference sequence). Trimming at V came to 2 bases and at J to 6 bases, leaving 10 bases not matched to a gene. The CDR3 sequence is CASSLFPGQGTHEKLFF. CDR3 DNA sequence: TGTGCCAGCAGCTTATTTCCGGGACAGGGGACGCATGAAAAACTGTTTTTT.

V usage is TRBV3-1 and J usage is TRBJ2-7, with 8 bases matching TRBD2. Trimming at V came to 3 bases and at J to 6 bases, leaving 10 bases not matched to a gene. The CDR3 totals 15 residues. Looked up from germline, CDR1 is LGHDT and CDR2 is YNNKEL (reference sequence). The CDR3 DNA follows: TGTGCCAGCAGCCAGCTGACGGGAGGGCCGCGCGAGCAGTACTTC. Translation gives CASSQLTGGPREQYF.

There are a few counts of this clonotype. V usage is TRBV25-1 and J usage is TRBJ1-2, with 8 bases aligning to TRBD1. This CDR3 comprises 14 residues. Germline CDR1 and CDR2: MGHDK and SYGVNS. Germline trimming cut 4 bases from V and 4 bases from J; bases unmatched to any gene: 5. CDR3 DNA: TGTGCCAGCAGTGGAACCGGGACAGGCTATGGCTACACCTTC. Translating gives CASSGTGTGYGYTF.

This clonotype was counted many times. This chain joins TRBV7-9 and TRBJ2-1; 8 positions match TRBD1. V lost 4 bases, J lost 7 bases, and 9 bases stayed unmatched. The CDR3 is made up of 15 amino acids. Germline CDR1 is SEHNR and CDR2 is FQNEAQ (reference sequence). The CDR3 sequence is CASSSRDRPRNEQFF. For the CDR3, the DNA is TGTGCCAGCAGCTCCCGGGACAGGCCCCGGAATGAGCAGTTCTTC.

This clonotype has ten or more counts. The gene calls are TRBV29-1 and TRBJ2-2, with a weak D call TRBD1 (6 bases). The CDR3 has 14 amino acids. V was pared by 7 bases and J by 0 bases, with 12 bases between. Germline CDR1 is SQVTM and CDR2 is ANQGSEA. CDR3 DNA: TGCAGCGGAGGGCCAGGGGCGAACACCGGGGAGCTGTTTTTT. Its protein product is CSGGPGANTGELFF.

The chain joins TRBV20-1 to TRBJ2-2; 11 nucleotides align to TRBD2. CDR1 and CDR2 from the germline V gene are DFQATT and SNEGSKA (reference sequence). V lost 4 bases to trimming and J lost 0 bases; unmatched junction nucleotides: 4. The CDR3 runs 16 residues. Here the CDR3 DNA reads TGCAGTGCTACGCGGACTAGCGGGTCGAACACCGGGGAGCTGTTTTTT. Protein sequence: CSATRTSGSNTGELFF.

J is TRBJ2-3 and V is TRBV19, with 8 bases identical to TRBD2. J gave up 4 bases and V 4 bases, and 1 base lay outside the gene matches. The CDR3 loop spans 13 amino acids. Looked up from germline, CDR1 is LNHDA and CDR2 is SQIVND (reference sequence). This CDR3 is CASSKLAADTQYF. The CDR3 nucleotides are TGTGCCAGTAGTAAACTAGCGGCAGATACGCAGTATTTT.

At least ten counts were recorded for this clonotype. The chain employs TRBV7-2 and TRBJ2-1; 7 bases agree with TRBD1. Germline CDR1 SGHTA, CDR2 FQGNSA. The CDR3 is made up of 15 amino acids. J lost 2 bases, V lost 5 bases, and 6 bases had no gene match. The CDR3 here is CASSLTGKAYNEQFF. The CDR3 region has the DNA TGTGCCAGCAGCCTGACAGGGAAAGCCTACAATGAGCAGTTCTTC.

This clonotype was seen ten or more times. The chain combines TRBV20-1 with TRBJ1-6, with 11 bases lining up with TRBD1. CDR3 length equals 14 residues. V trimming: 5 bases; J trimming: 5 bases; junction bases outside the gene matches: 2. CDR1 DFQATT and CDR2 SNEGSKA come from the germline V gene (reference sequence). The CDR3 sequence is CSAWDRGNNSPLHF. The CDR3 coding sequence is TGCAGTGCTTGGGACAGGGGGAATAATTCACCCCTCCACTTT.

This clonotype was counted ten times or more. The chain recombines TRBV24-1 with TRBJ2-7, with a weak D call TRBD1 (5 bases). This CDR3 has 13 amino acids. The germline CDR1 and CDR2 sequences are KGHDR and SFDVKD. V lost 3 bases to trimming and J lost 4 bases, with 9 bases between them. CDR3 residues: CATSDGQGYEQYF. As DNA, the CDR3 is TGTGCCACCAGTGATGGGCAGGGATACGAGCAGTACTTC.

The rearrangement links TRBV24-1 to TRBJ2-2, with 7 bases aligning to TRBD1. The V gene's germline CDR1 is KGHDR and CDR2 SFDVKD. The CDR3 is 13 residues long. Losses at the gene ends were 6 bases for V and 6 bases for J; bases not matched to a gene: 3. The CDR3 DNA follows: TGTGCCACCAGTCTACAGGGGCCCGGGGAGCTGTTTTTT. Its protein is CATSLQGPGELFF.

This clonotype was found many times. This rearrangement joins TRBV12-3 or TRBV12-4 to TRBJ2-3; 9 bases line up with TRBD2. This CDR3 is built from 15 residues. Losses at the gene ends were 3 bases for V and 5 bases for J; bases not matched to a gene: 6. The CDR3 nucleotides read TGTGCCAGCAGTTTCTTGGCGGGAGGGCAAGATACGCAGTATTTT. The encoded protein is CASSFLAGGQDTQYF.

This chain uses TRBV7-9 with TRBJ2-1, with TRBD2 matching 10 bases. Germline CDR1 and CDR2: SEHNR and FQNEAQ (reference sequence). The V and J ends lost 5 bases and 8 bases, in that order; junction bases with no gene match: 6. This CDR3 region has 14 residues. The CDR3 bases are TGTGCCAGCAGCGCCAGCGGGAGGGAAGATGAGCAGTTCTTC. Amino acids: CASSASGREDEQFF.

This clonotype was found a few times. V usage is TRBV12-3 or TRBV12-4 and J usage is TRBJ2-1; possible D gene TRBD2, 6 bases. This CDR3 is 15 amino acids long. Trimming stripped 5 bases from V and 0 bases from J, with 11 bases between. CDR3 protein: CASSERGSSYNEQFF. CDR3 DNA sequence: TGTGCCAGCAGTGAACGGGGGAGCTCCTACAATGAGCAGTTCTTC.

This clonotype was counted ten times or more. V and J are TRBV27 and TRBJ2-5, with D hard to call. Trimming took 5 bases from V and 1 from J, leaving 17 bases between them. The CDR3 spans 16 residues. Germline V gene lookup returns CDR1 MNHEY and CDR2 SMNVEV (reference sequence). The CDR3 DNA reads as TGTGCCAGCAGTCGTGCAGGCAGACCACCCCAAGAGACCCAGTACTTC. Protein product: CASSRAGRPPQETQYF.

This clonotype was recorded many times. This rearrangement joins TRBV3-1 to TRBJ1-1; D remains unclear. The CDR3 contains 13 residues. Germline values: CDR1 LGHDT, CDR2 YNNKEL (reference sequence). The V end was cut by 3 bases, the J end by 1 base, with 6 bases between. The CDR3 loop is CASSQKGNTEAFF. The CDR3 DNA sequence: TGTGCCAGCAGCCAGAAAGGGAACACTGAAGCTTTCTTT.

The rearrangement uses TRBV19 and TRBJ2-7, with 7 bases lining up with TRBD2. CDR1 is LNHDA, CDR2 SQIVND, per germline (reference sequence). J gave up 3 bases and V 6 bases, and 8 bases lay outside the gene matches. This CDR3 comprises 14 residues. The CDR3 spells CASRQTSDLYEQYF. The CDR3 nucleotides are TGTGCCAGTAGGCAAACTAGCGACCTCTACGAGCAGTACTTC.

This clonotype was detected a few times. The chain links TRBV28 to TRBJ1-5; D is uncertain. The length of the CDR3 is 12 residues. Germline-derived CDR1 and CDR2 are MDHEN and SYDVKM. V was shortened by 6 bases and J by 1 base, with 4 bases between the two germline ends. CDR3: CASRPSNQPQHF. The CDR3 DNA reads TGTGCCAGCAGACCGAGCAATCAGCCCCAGCATTTT.